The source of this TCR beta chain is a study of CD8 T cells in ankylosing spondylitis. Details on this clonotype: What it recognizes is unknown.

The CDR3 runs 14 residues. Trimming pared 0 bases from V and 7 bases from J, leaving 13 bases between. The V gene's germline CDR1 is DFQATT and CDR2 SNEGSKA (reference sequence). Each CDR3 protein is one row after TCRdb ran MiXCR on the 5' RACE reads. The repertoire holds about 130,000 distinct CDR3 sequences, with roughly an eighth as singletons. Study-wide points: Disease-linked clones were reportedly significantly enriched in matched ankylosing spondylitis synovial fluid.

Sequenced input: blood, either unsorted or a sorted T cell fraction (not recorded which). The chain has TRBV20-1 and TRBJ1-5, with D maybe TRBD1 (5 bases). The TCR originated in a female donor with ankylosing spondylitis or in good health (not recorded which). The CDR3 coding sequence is TGCAGTGCTAGAGATGGGGGAATGGGCCAGCCCCAGCATTTT. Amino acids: CSARDGGMGQPQHF.